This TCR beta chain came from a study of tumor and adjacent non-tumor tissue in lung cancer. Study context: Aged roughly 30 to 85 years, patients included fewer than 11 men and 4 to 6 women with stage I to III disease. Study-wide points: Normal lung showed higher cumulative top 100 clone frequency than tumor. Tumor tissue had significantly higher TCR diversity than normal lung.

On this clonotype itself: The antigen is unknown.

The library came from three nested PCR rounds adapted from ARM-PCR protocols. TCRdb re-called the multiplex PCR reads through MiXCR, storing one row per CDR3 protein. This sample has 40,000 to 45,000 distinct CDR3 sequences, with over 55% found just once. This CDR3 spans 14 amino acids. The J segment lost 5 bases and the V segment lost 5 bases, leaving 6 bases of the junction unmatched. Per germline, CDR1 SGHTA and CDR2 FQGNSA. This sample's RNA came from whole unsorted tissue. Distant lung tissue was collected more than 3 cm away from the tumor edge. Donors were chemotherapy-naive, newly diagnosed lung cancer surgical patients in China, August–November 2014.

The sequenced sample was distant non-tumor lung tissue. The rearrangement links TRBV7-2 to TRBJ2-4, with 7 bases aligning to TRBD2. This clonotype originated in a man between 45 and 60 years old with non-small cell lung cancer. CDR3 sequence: CASSLGGSQNIQYF. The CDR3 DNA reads TGTGCCAGCAGCCTAGGCGGGAGCCAAAACATTCAGTACTTC.